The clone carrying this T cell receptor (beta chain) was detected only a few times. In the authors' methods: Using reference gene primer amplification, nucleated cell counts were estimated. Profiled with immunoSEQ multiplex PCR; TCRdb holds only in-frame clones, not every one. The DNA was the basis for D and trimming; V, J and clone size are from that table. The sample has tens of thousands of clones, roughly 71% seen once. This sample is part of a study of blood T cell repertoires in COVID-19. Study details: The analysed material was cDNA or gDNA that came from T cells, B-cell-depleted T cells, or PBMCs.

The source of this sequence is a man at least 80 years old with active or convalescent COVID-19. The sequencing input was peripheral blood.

The CDR3 DNA follows: TGTGCCAGCAGCTTAGTGAGCAGGGAGGCGACCTACGAGCAGTACTTC. This translates into CASSLVSREATYEQYF. This chain connects TRBV7-9 to TRBJ2-7, with D perhaps TRBD2 (6 bases). The CDR3 loop spans 16 amino acids. CDR1 and CDR2 from the germline V gene are SEHNR and FQNEAQ (reference sequence). V lost 1 base to trimming and J lost 2 bases, with 15 bases between them.